This TCR beta chain is from a study of CD8+ T cells in alopecia areata. V was trimmed by 4 bases and J by 1 base, leaving 14 bases between them. The germline gives CDR1 KGHSH, CDR2 LQKENI. The CDR3 contains 16 residues. Treatment meaning: oral pan-JAK inhibitor, 5-10 mg twice daily. Extracted from the samples, RNA was reverse transcribed into cDNA to serve as the sequencing template. Data came from immunoSEQ multiplex PCR; TCRdb stores just in-frame clones and leaves some out. Of approximately 210,000 clones listed, approximately 45% are singletons. This clone was counted a few times. V is TRBV18 and J is TRBJ2-1, with no clear D. Sequenced material: CD4+ T cells sorted from blood, taken at approximately week 37, from a patient treated with tofacitinib. The source of this sequence is a human donor with alopecia areata. The DNA of the CDR3 is TGTGCCAGCTCACTCTCGGCACGAGGATCCTACAATGAGCAGTTCTTC. Protein: CASSLSARGSYNEQFF.